The 4 T cell receptor beta chains listed next were all sequenced from one sample in a study of OX40 agonist ivuxolimab in advanced cancers. Here immunoSEQ multiplex PCR was the method, and the copy in TCRdb shows in-frame clones only, minus some. The table shows 60,000 to 85,000 clones, with 85% to 95% occurring only once. The input for sequencing was CD4+ or CD8+ T cells sorted from blood, taken in a trial of the OX40 agonist ivuxolimab. The receptors here all came from an adult with an advanced solid tumor such as melanoma, head and neck, liver or kidney cancer.

This clone occurred once. The chain recombines TRBV18 with TRBJ2-7, with D maybe TRBD2 (5 bases). V was trimmed by 6 bases and J by 3 bases, leaving 18 bases between them. The germline CDR1 and CDR2 sequences are KGHSH and LQKENI. The CDR3 has 15 amino acids. CDR3 sequence reads: CASSPAGGGDYEQYF. The CDR3 DNA is TGTGCCAGCTCCCCAGCCGGAGGCGGTGACTACGAGCAGTACTTC. The whole variable domain, filled in from reference TRBV18 and TRBJ2-7, reads NAGVMQNPRHLVRRRGQEARLRCSPMKGHSHVYWYRQLPEEGLKFMVYLQKENIIDESGMPKERFSAEFPKEGPSILRIQQVVRGDSAAYFCASSPAGGGDYEQYFGPGTRLTVT.

The gene calls are TRBV7-9 and TRBJ2-7, with TRBD2 as a possible D gene (6 bases). V was trimmed by 2 bases and J by 5 bases, leaving 13 bases between them. Germline CDR1 SEHNR, CDR2 FQNEAQ (reference sequence). This CDR3 comprises 14 residues. CDR3 loop: CASSLYVTRDEQYF. In DNA, the CDR3 is TGTGCCAGCAGCTTATATGTGACTAGGGACGAGCAGTACTTC.

The gene calls are TRBV18 and TRBJ1-1; D uncertain. The CDR3 totals 12 residues. V was shortened by 3 bases and J by 0 bases, with 2 bases between the two germline ends. The germline gives CDR1 KGHSH, CDR2 LQKENI. The chain's CDR3 is CASSPMNTEAFF. CDR3 DNA sequence: TGTGCCAGCTCACCCATGAACACTGAAGCTTTCTTT.

V and J are TRBV11-2 and TRBJ2-7, with 9 bases identical to TRBD1. CDR1 and CDR2 (germline): SGHAT, FQNNGV. The CDR3 covers 14 residues. Trimming took 5 bases from V and 5 from J; bases not matched to a gene: 7. In nucleotides, the CDR3 is TGTGCCAGCAGCCCCCCGGGACAGGGTCACGAGCAGTACTTC. It translates to CASSPPGQGHEQYF.